Presented here are 17 T cell receptor beta chains from one specimen sequenced in a study of OX40 agonist ivuxolimab in advanced cancers. The library was generated by the immunoSEQ multiplex PCR assay. TCRdb holds this immuneACCESS table with in-frame rearrangements only. Some clones are missing; in checked studies, unresolved V genes explain under half, and the rest has no known cause. In all, the sample holds some 59,000 clones, and roughly 87% of those were seen once. The ten largest make up under 20% of the sample. This material consisted of CD4+ or CD8+ T cells sorted from blood, taken in a trial of the OX40 agonist ivuxolimab. Source of these receptors: an adult with an advanced solid tumor such as melanoma, head and neck, liver or kidney cancer.

This chain uses TRBV19 with TRBJ2-3; 13 bases are a match to TRBD2. The length of the CDR3 is 18 residues. Per germline, CDR1 LNHDA and CDR2 SQIVND (reference sequence). With V trimmed by 3 bases and J by 2 bases, 8 bases remained unmatched. CDR3 in DNA: TGTGCCAGTAGTATGCTAGAACTAGCGGGAGGGCCCACAGATACGCAGTATTTT. Amino acid sequence: CASSMLELAGGPTDTQYF.

The chain is built from TRBV6-6 and TRBJ1-2, with D possibly TRBD1 on 6 matching bases. From germline, CDR1 is MNHNY and CDR2 SVGAGI (reference sequence). CDR3 length equals 13 residues. V lost 6 bases to trimming and J lost 2 bases, with 10 bases between them. The DNA for the CDR3 is TGTGCCAGCAGGGACAGCGTAAACTATGGCTACACCTTC. This sequence encodes CASRDSVNYGYTF.

This sequence joins TRBV5-4 and TRBJ2-1, with 14 bases that match TRBD2. Germline V gene sequence: CDR1 SGHNT, CDR2 YYREEE (reference sequence). CDR3 length equals 16 residues. The J segment lost 9 bases and the V segment lost 4 bases, leaving 9 bases of the junction unmatched. The chain's CDR3 is CASSPGGLAGVGEQFF. DNA of the CDR3: TGTGCCAGCAGCCCGGGGGGACTAGCGGGAGTCGGTGAGCAGTTCTTC.

V is TRBV28 and J is TRBJ1-1; D unclear. Trimming stripped 9 bases from V and 2 bases from J, with 10 bases between. Germline V gene sequence: CDR1 MDHEN, CDR2 SYDVKM. This CDR3 contains 12 residues. CDR3 DNA: TGTGCCAGTGCTATTTCAAACACTGAAGCTTTCTTT. Protein product: CASAISNTEAFF.

This clone was detected only a few times. The V and J genes are TRBV10-3 and TRBJ1-2; 11 nucleotides line up with TRBD1. Germline CDR1 and CDR2: ENHRY and SYGVKD. V shed 4 bases, J shed 8 bases, and the junction held 3 bases outside the gene matches. This CDR3 has 13 residues. The CDR3 spells CAISADRGRGYTF. CDR3 nucleotide sequence: TGTGCCATCAGTGCGGACAGGGGGCGAGGCTACACCTTC.

This chain connects TRBV28 to TRBJ2-7, with 10 bases fitting TRBD2. With 2 bases clipped from V and 3 bases from J, the junction kept 4 bases outside the gene matches. The CDR3 totals 15 residues. Germline CDR1 is MDHEN and CDR2 is SYDVKM. The CDR3 spells CASSLGAGGLYEQYF. In DNA form, the CDR3 reads TGTGCCAGCAGTTTAGGAGCGGGAGGGCTCTACGAGCAGTACTTC.

The V and J genes are TRBV4-2 and TRBJ2-3; the match to TRBD2 covers 8 bases. The CDR3 has 16 residues. The V gene end was trimmed by 4 bases and the J gene end by 7 bases; junction bases not matched to a gene: 13. In germline, CDR1 is LGHNA, CDR2 YNFKEQ. CDR3 residues: CASSPKTSVGKNTQYF. CDR3 nucleotides: TGTGCCAGCAGCCCCAAGACTAGCGTAGGAAAAAATACGCAGTATTTT.

V usage is TRBV5-2 and J usage is TRBJ2-7; the table assigns TRBD1, which was not confirmed against the DNA. TRBV5-2 is deemed a pseudogene. The CDR3 covers 15 residues. CDR3 DNA: TGTGCCAGCAGCCAAGAATGGGACAGTTCCTACGAGCAGTACTTC. Translation: CASSQEWDSSYEQYF.

The chain carries TRBV28 and TRBJ1-2; a weak D match, TRBD1 (6 bases). Per germline, CDR1 MDHEN and CDR2 SYDVKM. The germline V and J ends were trimmed by 5 bases and 4 bases, with 11 bases remaining between them. CDR3 size: 13 residues. The CDR3: CASSGQRLYGYTF. DNA of the CDR3: TGTGCCAGCAGTGGACAGCGACTCTATGGCTACACCTTC.

The chain uses TRBV7-8 and TRBJ2-7; 8 nucleotides line up with TRBD1. V dropped 6 bases and J dropped 9; count of bases not matched to a gene: 7. CDR1 is SGHVS, CDR2 FQNEAQ, per germline. This CDR3 region has 12 residues. CDR3 protein: CASRGQGLVQYF. CDR3 DNA: TGTGCCAGCAGAGGACAGGGTTTGGTGCAGTACTTC.

V gene TRBV5-3 combines with J gene TRBJ1-5; D is perhaps TRBD1 (5 bases). TRBV5-3 is classed as an ORF, of uncertain function. The CDR3 spans 18 residues. The ends were cut back, 3 bases at V and 0 bases at J, with 19 bases in the middle. The CDR3 sequence is CARSSTGTESHSNQPQHF. The CDR3 nucleotides are TGTGCCAGAAGCTCTACCGGGACCGAGTCCCATAGCAATCAGCCCCAGCATTTT.

The J gene is TRBJ1-4, the V gene TRBV30, with unresolved D. Germline V lookup: CDR1 GTSNPN, CDR2 SVGIG (reference sequence). The V end was cut by 4 bases, the J end by 8 bases, with 14 bases between. This CDR3 is built from 13 residues. CDR3 amino acids: CAWKGGPREKLFF. The CDR3 DNA follows: TGTGCCTGGAAGGGCGGCCCGAGAGAAAAACTGTTTTTT.

The chain recombines TRBV10-3 with TRBJ2-2; TRBD2 is a possible D gene (6 bases). Between the trimmed V and J ends, which lost 6 bases and 5 bases, there was a span of 13 bases. Germline V lookup: CDR1 ENHRY, CDR2 SYGVKD. The CDR3 spans 14 residues. The CDR3, as DNA: TGTGCCATCAGAGTGACGGAGGGGACCGGGGAGCTGTTTTTT. Amino acid sequence: CAIRVTEGTGELFF.

V is TRBV6-5 and J is TRBJ1-1; 9 bases are a match to TRBD1. The CDR3 consists of 15 residues. V shed 5 bases and J 0 bases; nucleotides not matched to a gene: 4. Per the germline V gene, CDR1 is MNHEY and CDR2 is SVGAGI. The DNA for the CDR3 is TGTGCCAGCAGTCATGGACAGGGGATGAACACTGAAGCTTTCTTT. Translating gives CASSHGQGMNTEAFF.

V gene TRBV6-1 combines with J gene TRBJ2-7, with D perhaps given as TRBD1 or TRBD2 (5 bases each). Germline CDR1 is MNHNS and CDR2 is SASEGT. The CDR3 sequence is 16 residues long. The V gene lost 2 bases and the J gene lost 1 base, with 15 bases spanning the gap. The chain's CDR3 is CASSERGRGRSYEQYF. The CDR3 nucleotides read TGTGCCAGCAGTGAAAGAGGTCGGGGCAGATCCTACGAGCAGTACTTC.

The chain has TRBV6-6 and TRBJ1-5, with TRBD1 identical over 7 bases. The CDR3 has 14 residues. Looked up from germline, CDR1 is MNHNY and CDR2 is SVGAGI (reference sequence). Unmatched junction bases numbered 9, after V lost 6 bases and J lost 7 bases. CDR3 sequence: CASRTGTGSQPQHF. In nucleotides, the CDR3 is TGTGCCAGCAGGACAGGGACGGGATCGCAGCCCCAGCATTTT.

This clone showed up just once. This sequence joins TRBV7-8 and TRBJ2-7, with a possible D match to TRBD2 (5 bases). The CDR3 is 15 amino acids. CDR1 SGHVS and CDR2 FQNEAQ come from the germline V gene. V was pared by 0 bases and J by 4 bases, with 13 bases between. CDR3 residues: CASSLASDGKYEQYF. In nucleotides, the CDR3 is TGTGCCAGCAGCTTAGCGTCGGACGGGAAATACGAGCAGTACTTC.